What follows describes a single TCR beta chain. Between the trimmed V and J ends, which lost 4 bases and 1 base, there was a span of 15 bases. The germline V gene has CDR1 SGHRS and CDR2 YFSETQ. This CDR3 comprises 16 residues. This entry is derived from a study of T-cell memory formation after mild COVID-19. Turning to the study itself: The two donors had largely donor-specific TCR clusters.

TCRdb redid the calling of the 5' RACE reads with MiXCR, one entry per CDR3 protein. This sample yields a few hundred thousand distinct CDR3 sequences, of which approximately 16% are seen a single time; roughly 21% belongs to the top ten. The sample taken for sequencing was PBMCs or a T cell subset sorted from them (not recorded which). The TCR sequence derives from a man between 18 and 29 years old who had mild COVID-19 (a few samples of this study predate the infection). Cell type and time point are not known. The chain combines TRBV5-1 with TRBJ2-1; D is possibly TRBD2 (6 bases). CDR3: CASSPWRGRSYNEQFF. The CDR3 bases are TGCGCCAGCAGCCCCTGGCGGGGCAGGTCCTACAATGAGCAGTTCTTC.